Listed here are 11 T cell receptor beta chains from one sample, sequenced in a study of blood T cell repertoires in COVID-19. Data came from immunoSEQ multiplex PCR; TCRdb stores just in-frame clones and leaves some out. The sample yields approximately 220,000 clones, around four fifths seen once. The sequenced sample consisted of peripheral blood. These receptors all stem from a man aged 40-49 years with acute or convalescent COVID-19.

There are a few counts of this clone. CDR3 region: CASSPGQANYGYTF. For the CDR3, the DNA is TGTGCCAGCAGCCCGGGACAGGCAAACTATGGCTACACCTTC. The chain has TRBV11-2 and TRBJ1-2; TRBD1 aligns across 8 bases. This CDR3 contains 14 residues. Germline assignment: CDR1 SGHAT and CDR2 FQNNGV. V shed 5 bases and J 2 bases; nucleotides not matched to a gene: 4.

The V gene is TRBV5-1, the J gene TRBJ2-1, with 7 bases fitting TRBD2. The germline V gene encodes CDR1 SGHRS and CDR2 YFSETQ. Germline trimming cut 0 bases from V and 8 bases from J; bases unmatched to any gene: 5. The length of the CDR3 is 14 residues. The DNA of the CDR3 is TGCGCCAGCAGCTTGGGAACGGCGGGGGATGAGCAGTTCTTC. As protein: CASSLGTAGDEQFF.

This chain uses TRBV4-1 with TRBJ1-1, with a tentative D call TRBD1 (6 bases). The CDR3 loop spans 16 amino acids. Deletions cut 4 bases from V and 0 bases from J, with 15 bases between. From germline, CDR1 is MGHRA and CDR2 YSYEKL. DNA of the CDR3: TGCGCCAGCAGCCCGGGGGGCGCGAACCTGAACACTGAAGCTTTCTTT. As protein: CASSPGGANLNTEAFF.

A single count supports this clone. The rearrangement links TRBV2 to TRBJ1-5; 9 bases fit TRBD1. The V gene end was trimmed by 5 bases and the J gene end by 5 bases; junction bases not matched to a gene: 4. The CDR3 spans 14 residues. Germline values: CDR1 SNHLY, CDR2 FYNNEI. This chain's CDR3 is CASSRDRVDQPQHF. DNA of the CDR3: TGTGCCAGCAGTAGGGACAGGGTGGATCAGCCCCAGCATTTT.

V is TRBV28 and J is TRBJ2-5; D is possibly TRBD2 (5 bases). Trimming took 5 bases from V and 2 from J, leaving 12 bases between them. CDR1 is MDHEN and CDR2 is SYDVKM in the germline V gene. This CDR3 spans 14 amino acids. The CDR3 loop is CASSPGREQETQYF. The CDR3 bases are TGTGCCAGCAGTCCAGGACGGGAACAAGAGACCCAGTACTTC. Drawing the rest from reference TRBV28 and TRBJ2-5, the complete variable domain is DVKVTQSSRYLVKRTGEKVFLECVQDMDHENMFWYRQDPGLGLRLIYFSYDVKMKEKGDIPEGYSVSREKKERFSLILESASTNQTSMYLCASSPGREQETQYFGPGTRLLVL.

This rearrangement joins TRBV2 to TRBJ1-1; TRBD1 matches 7 bases. This CDR3 region has 18 residues. Germline assignment: CDR1 SNHLY and CDR2 FYNNEI. V lost 2 bases to trimming and J lost 1 base; unmatched junction nucleotides: 13. The CDR3: CASSEIQGVGSGNTEAFF. Written as DNA, the CDR3 is TGTGCCAGCAGTGAAATCCAGGGGGTGGGTTCGGGGAACACTGAAGCTTTCTTT.

CDR3 coding DNA: TGTGCCAGTAGTATTCTTCGGGAAAATCAGCCCCAGCATTTT. Translation: CASSILRENQPQHF. V is TRBV19 and J is TRBJ1-5; no firm D call. V was shortened by 3 bases and J by 4 bases, with 10 bases between the two germline ends. CDR3 length: 14 residues. CDR1 is LNHDA, CDR2 SQIVND, per germline (reference sequence).

The chain has TRBV4-2 and TRBJ1-2; D is unclear. The V gene lost 1 base and the J gene lost 0 bases, with 6 bases spanning the gap. Germline-derived CDR1 and CDR2 are LGHNA and YNFKEQ. The CDR3 length is 14 residues. CDR3: CASSQVTANYGYTF. The DNA for the CDR3 is TGTGCCAGCAGCCAAGTTACAGCTAACTATGGCTACACCTTC.

The J gene is TRBJ1-4, the V gene TRBV30; no firm D call. V was trimmed by 0 bases and J by 8 bases, leaving 10 bases between them. The V gene's germline CDR1 is GTSNPN and CDR2 SVGIG (reference sequence). The CDR3 extends over 13 amino acids. The CDR3 protein is CAWSVLYREKLFF. The CDR3 DNA follows: TGTGCCTGGAGTGTACTCTATCGGGAAAAACTGTTTTTT.

The genes are TRBV3-1 (or the pseudogene TRBV3-2) and TRBJ1-2; TRBD1 is a possible D gene (6 bases). The CDR3 consists of 13 residues. CDR1 is LGHDT, CDR2 YNNKEL, per germline (reference sequence). The V end was cut by 0 bases, the J end by 8 bases, with 10 bases between. CDR3 coding DNA: TGTGCCAGCAGCCAAGATCCCCAGGGGGGCTACACCTTC. Translation gives CASSQDPQGGYTF.

This clone was found many times. The gene calls are TRBV4-2 and TRBJ2-1; possibly TRBD1 for D (5 bases). The V end lost 0 bases, the J end lost 8 bases, and 11 bases lay between the germline ends. CDR3 length equals 14 residues. The germline V gene encodes CDR1 LGHNA and CDR2 YNFKEQ. CDR3 nucleotide sequence: TGTGCCAGCAGCCAAGATCGCGTAGGGGATGAGCAGTTCTTC. It is translated as CASSQDRVGDEQFF.